One and the same sample provided the 30 T cell receptor beta chains below, sequenced in a study of CD8+CD57+ T cells in acquired aplastic anemia. Investigators profiled TCR beta VDJ and CDR3 from genomic DNA template. TCRdb reprocessed the reads with MiXCR, giving one entry per CDR3 protein. There are some 120,000 distinct CDR3 sequences in the sample; 48% occur only once, and roughly 2.6% lies in the top ten. What was sequenced was sorted CD4+, CD8+, or CD8+CD57+ T cells (not recorded which) from PBMCs. The origin of the receptors is a human donor in good health, serving as a control.

The chain recombines TRBV29-1 with TRBJ1-1, with D possibly TRBD1 on 6 matching bases. Germline V gives CDR1 SQVTM, CDR2 ANQGSEA. Trimming removed 6 bases at V and 5 bases at J, with 19 bases between. The CDR3 consists of 14 residues. CDR3 nucleotide sequence: TGCAGCGTACAGGGTCTATGGCTTGGGACTGAAGCTTTCTTT. Encoded protein: CSVQGLWLGTEAFF.

This chain connects TRBV6-1 to TRBJ1-3; D is perhaps TRBD1 (6 bases). The CDR3 totals 15 residues. Germline lookup yields CDR1 MNHNS and CDR2 SASEGT. V was shortened by 5 bases and J by 0 bases, with 11 bases between the two germline ends. Here the CDR3 reads CASSPRGISGNTIYF. CDR3 bases: TGTGCCAGCAGTCCTAGGGGGATCTCTGGAAACACCATATATTTT.

In its sample, this clonotype was seen a few times. The gene calls are TRBV19 and TRBJ1-5, with a possible D match to TRBD1 (5 bases). Germline V gene lookup returns CDR1 LNHDA and CDR2 SQIVND (reference sequence). V gave up 8 bases and J gave up 1 base, with 6 bases separating them. The CDR3 is 12 amino acids. The CDR3 loop is CASRDSNQPQHF. DNA of the CDR3: TGTGCCAGTCGGGACAGCAATCAGCCCCAGCATTTT.

V is TRBV19 and J is TRBJ1-5; D call uncertain. V lost 8 bases, J lost 5 bases, and 16 bases lay in between. CDR3 length: 14 residues. Germline-derived CDR1 and CDR2 are LNHDA and SQIVND (reference sequence). In DNA, the CDR3 is TGTGCCAGTTCCCTGATATCGTTCGATCAGCCCCAGCATTTT. It yields the protein CASSLISFDQPQHF.

The chain carries TRBV10-3 and TRBJ1-2, with D perhaps matching TRBD1 (6 bases). This CDR3 has 12 residues. V was clipped by 6 bases and J by 8 bases, with 13 bases between them. Germline values: CDR1 ENHRY, CDR2 SYGVKD. CDR3 region: CAIRDSGGGYTF. CDR3 coding DNA: TGTGCCATCAGGGACAGTGGAGGGGGCTACACCTTC.

This clonotype has ten or more counts. The V gene is TRBV12-3 or TRBV12-4, the J gene TRBJ1-2; no firm D call. The V and J ends lost 4 bases and 7 bases respectively, with 19 bases between them. The CDR3 is 15 residues long. CDR3 DNA: TGTGCCAGCAGTTGGGGAGGCAGTTTTGATGTTGGCTACACCTTC. Residues: CASSWGGSFDVGYTF.

This clonotype was found a few times. The chain employs TRBV10-1 and TRBJ2-3; D call uncertain. The length of the CDR3 is 15 residues. Germline loops: CDR1 WNHNN, CDR2 SYGVQD (reference sequence). Trimming shortened V by 4 bases and J by 4 bases, and 15 bases separated the two germline ends. The CDR3 sequence: CASSASLSLADTQYF. The CDR3 DNA reads TGCGCCAGCAGTGCCTCACTCAGTCTCGCAGATACGCAGTATTTT.

Many counts were recorded for this clonotype. The J gene is TRBJ1-2, the V gene TRBV5-8; D not resolved. The CDR3 spans 13 residues. CDR1 SGHTS and CDR2 YDEGEE come from the germline V gene. V lost 7 bases to trimming and J lost 6 bases, with 16 bases between them. The CDR3 loop is CASRIWAEDGYTF. The CDR3 DNA reads as TGTGCCAGCCGAATATGGGCAGAGGATGGCTACACCTTC.

On this clonotype itself: A much larger clone is a single base away; this may be a read error. This chain connects TRBV11-2 to TRBJ2-3; 9 positions agree with TRBD2. This CDR3 has 18 amino acids. Per germline, CDR1 SGHAT and CDR2 FQNNGV. As DNA, the CDR3 is TGTGCCAGCAGCCCCCGTGGGGCGGGGGGGCCAAACACAGATACGCGGTATTTT. Protein sequence: CASSPRGAGGPNTDTRYF.

The chain links TRBV19 to TRBJ1-1; D is unresolved. This CDR3 is built from 12 residues. Germline loops: CDR1 LNHDA, CDR2 SQIVND (reference sequence). The V and J ends lost 1 base and 7 bases respectively, with 7 bases between them. CDR3 amino acids: CASSIAQDEAFF. CDR3 DNA sequence: TGTGCCAGTAGTATAGCCCAGGATGAAGCTTTCTTT. Together with reference TRBV19 and TRBJ1-1, the CDR3 gives the full variable domain: DGGITQSPKYLFRKEGQNVTLSCEQNLNHDAMYWYRQDPGQGLRLIYYSQIVNDFQKGDIAEGYSVSREKKESFPLTVTSAQKNPTAFYLCASSIAQDEAFFGQGTRLTVV.

This clonotype was found a few times. The chain links TRBV6-2 or TRBV6-3 to TRBJ1-1, with a possible D match to TRBD1 (6 bases). This CDR3 has 16 amino acids. Germline V CDR1 and CDR2: MNHEY, SVGEGT. V lost 0 bases and J lost 7, with 18 bases in between. CDR3 in DNA: TGTGCCAGCAGTTACTCGATTGGGGGGCCAGGGGATGAAGCTTTCTTT. It yields the protein CASSYSIGGPGDEAFF.

This clonotype appeared many times. The J gene is TRBJ1-4, the V gene TRBV5-6; D is possibly TRBD1 (6 bases). The CDR3 spans 15 residues. Trimming left V 4 bases short and J 5 bases short, with 15 bases between. Germline loops: CDR1 SGHDT, CDR2 YYEEEE. CDR3: CASSAYRAGNEKLFF. The CDR3 DNA is TGTGCCAGCAGCGCTTACAGGGCGGGGAATGAAAAACTGTTTTTT.

At least ten counts were recorded for this clonotype. The CDR3 DNA reads TGTGCCAGCTCACCACCGGTAACGCCGTGGAACACCATATATTTT. This translates into CASSPPVTPWNTIYF. V and J are TRBV18 and TRBJ1-3; no firm D call. Germline values: CDR1 KGHSH, CDR2 LQKENI. This CDR3 region has 15 residues. V was pared by 0 bases and J by 7 bases, with 13 bases between. Together with reference TRBV18 and TRBJ1-3, the CDR3 gives the full variable domain: NAGVMQNPRHLVRRRGQEARLRCSPMKGHSHVYWYRQLPEEGLKFMVYLQKENIIDESGMPKERFSAEFPKEGPSILRIQQVVRGDSAAYFCASSPPVTPWNTIYFGEGSWLTVV.

The rearrangement links TRBV11-1 to TRBJ2-3; D uncertain. The CDR3 runs 15 residues. The germline V and J ends were trimmed by 3 bases and 1 base, with 11 bases remaining between them. Germline V CDR1 and CDR2: SGHAT, FQDESV (reference sequence). The DNA of the CDR3 is TGTGCCAGCAGCTTCCTACAATTGGGCACAGATACGCAGTATTTT. Translated, it gives CASSFLQLGTDTQYF. Full variable domain (remainder filled in from reference TRBV11-1 and TRBJ2-3): EAEVAQSPRYKITEKSQAVAFWCDPISGHATLYWYRQILGQGPELLVQFQDESVVDDSQLPKDRFSAERLKGVDSTLKIQPAELGDSAMYLCASSFLQLGTDTQYFGPGTRLTVL.

The table lists this clonotype with a few counts. A much larger clone differs from this one at a single base, so this may be a read error. The CDR3 does not end in the conserved phenylalanine or tryptophan, so this is likely a read error. The chain carries TRBV11-1 and TRBJ2-2; 7 bases match TRBD1. Germline V gene lookup returns CDR1 SGHAT and CDR2 FQDESV (reference sequence). The CDR3 consists of 16 residues. After removal of 4 bases from V and 0 bases from J, the junction contained 5 bases not matched to a gene. The CDR3 DNA sequence: TGTGCCAGCAGCTATGGACAGGCGGCGAACACCGGGGAGCTGTTTCTT. Translating it yields CASSYGQAANTGELFL.

The sample holds many counts of this clonotype. V gene TRBV9 combines with J gene TRBJ1-3; a possible D gene is TRBD1 (5 bases). Trimming stripped 2 bases from V and 0 bases from J, with 9 bases between. The CDR3 has 15 residues. CDR1 is SGDLS, CDR2 YYNGEE, per germline. CDR3 DNA sequence: TGTGCCAGCAGCGTTACAGGTAGCTCTGGAAACACCATATATTTT. As protein: CASSVTGSSGNTIYF.

This chain uses TRBV19 with TRBJ1-6, with D uncertain. The CDR3 loop spans 13 amino acids. With 8 bases removed from V and 5 bases from J, the gap between germline ends came to 10 bases. Looked up from germline, CDR1 is LNHDA and CDR2 is SQIVND (reference sequence). CDR3 nucleotide sequence: TGTGCCAGTGGTGAGGTCCATAATTCACCCCTCCACTTT. It codes for CASGEVHNSPLHF.

V and J are TRBV27 and TRBJ2-5, with 12 bases aligning to TRBD2. With V trimmed by 6 bases and J by 5 bases, 19 bases remained unmatched. Germline CDR1 is MNHEY and CDR2 is SMNVEV (reference sequence). The CDR3 contains 19 residues. The CDR3 nucleotides read TGTGCCAGCAGATCACGCGCCCCTCTAGCGGGGGGGCCGGGGGAGACCCAGTACTTC. The encoded protein is CASRSRAPLAGGPGETQYF.

This chain connects TRBV2 to TRBJ1-1, with D possibly matching TRBD1 (5 bases). Germline CDR1 SNHLY, CDR2 FYNNEI. V lost 10 bases and J lost 4, with 13 bases in between. The CDR3 contains 12 residues. DNA for the CDR3: TGTGCCACCCGGGGGAGGATCACTGAAGCTTTCTTT. It is translated as CATRGRITEAFF. Using reference TRBV2 and TRBJ1-1 for the parts outside the CDR3, the full variable domain is EPEVTQTPSHQVTQMGQEVILRCVPISNHLYFYWYRQILGQKVEFLVSFYNNEISEKSEIFDDQFSVERPDGSNFTLKIRSTKLEDSAMYFCATRGRITEAFFGQGTRLTVV.

In its sample, this clonotype was seen many times. This sequence joins TRBV12-3 or TRBV12-4 and TRBJ1-4; D possibly corresponds to TRBD1 (5 bases). V gave up 2 bases and J gave up 5 bases, with 12 bases separating them. The CDR3 is 15 residues long. The CDR3 is CASSLRGGANEKLFF. CDR3 coding DNA: TGTGCCAGCAGTTTAAGGGGCGGAGCGAATGAAAAACTGTTTTTT.

The chain has TRBV10-2 and TRBJ1-2; D is unclear. CDR1 WSHSY and CDR2 SAAADI come from the germline V gene. This CDR3 region has 14 residues. With 6 bases removed from V and 0 bases from J, the gap between germline ends came to 11 bases. DNA of the CDR3: TGCGCCAGCAGCGAAAAGGTAGCTAACTATGGCTACACCTTC. Translated: CASSEKVANYGYTF.

Here the CDR3 DNA reads TGTGCCAGCAGTGCTATGGCGGGAGTTCAAGATACGCAGTATTTT. Translating it yields CASSAMAGVQDTQYF. The chain employs TRBV6-4 and TRBJ2-3, with TRBD2 matching over 7 bases. V lost 4 bases and J lost 5; bases outside the gene matches: 9. The CDR3 is 15 residues long. Looked up from germline, CDR1 is MRHNA and CDR2 is SNTAGT.

In this sample, this clonotype turned up many times. J is TRBJ1-3 and V is TRBV6-1; D is possibly TRBD1 (5 bases). V lost 7 bases, J lost 0 bases, and 19 bases lay in between. CDR1 is MNHNS and CDR2 is SASEGT in the germline V gene. There are 17 residues in the CDR3. The CDR3: CASKRGFDTSSGNTIYF. The CDR3 DNA follows: TGTGCCAGCAAGAGGGGTTTCGATACGAGCTCTGGAAACACCATATATTTT.

The chain couples TRBV11-2 to TRBJ1-3, with D uncertain. The CDR3 loop spans 14 amino acids. V gave up 5 bases and J gave up 2 bases, with 10 bases separating them. In germline, CDR1 is SGHAT, CDR2 FQNNGV. The CDR3 is CASSDRTAGNTIYF. The DNA for the CDR3 is TGTGCCAGCAGCGATAGGACGGCTGGAAACACCATATATTTT.

V gene TRBV2 combines with J gene TRBJ2-7, with D perhaps TRBD2 (5 bases). V lost 5 bases and J 5 bases, leaving 10 bases between the germline ends. Germline CDR1 SNHLY, CDR2 FYNNEI. The CDR3 runs to 12 residues. The CDR3 loop is CASSTSADEQYF. The CDR3 region has the DNA TGTGCCAGCAGTACTTCAGCGGACGAGCAGTACTTC.

Ten or more counts support this clonotype. The gene calls are TRBV20-1 and TRBJ1-1; 7 nucleotides line up with TRBD1. The CDR3 contains 12 residues. Germline assignment: CDR1 DFQATT and CDR2 SNEGSKA (reference sequence). After removal of 5 bases from V and 1 base from J, the junction contained 1 base not matched to a gene. This CDR3 reads CSAWTGNTEAFF. The CDR3 DNA reads TGCAGTGCTTGGACAGGGAACACTGAAGCTTTCTTT.

This clonotype was found a few times. A much larger clonotype is one base distant, so this may be a read error. The chain combines TRBV4-2 with TRBJ2-6; TRBD1 might be the D (6 bases). V was trimmed by 3 bases and J by 0 bases, leaving 12 bases between them. The CDR3 has 17 amino acids. The germline gives CDR1 LGHNA, CDR2 YNFKEQ. CDR3 nucleotide sequence: TGTGCCAGCAGCCACGGACAGCTAAACTCTGGGGCCAACGTCCTGACTTTC. Translated: CASSHGQLNSGANVLTF.

This clonotype showed up many times. The rearrangement links TRBV5-1 to TRBJ2-7, with TRBD1 matching 7 bases. Trimming at V came to 0 bases and at J to 6 bases, leaving 3 bases not matched to a gene. This CDR3 has 13 residues. Germline assignment: CDR1 SGHRS and CDR2 YFSETQ. CDR3 nucleotides: TGCGCCAGCAGCTTGGGACAGGGCGGCGAGCAGTACTTC. Translation: CASSLGQGGEQYF.

The sample holds a few counts of this clonotype. A much more abundant neighbour one base away suggests this may be a read error. The missing conserved phenylalanine or tryptophan at the end of this CDR3 makes a read error likely. This chain links TRBV12-3 or TRBV12-4 with TRBJ1-6, with 8 bases matching TRBD1. V lost 5 bases to trimming and J lost 4 bases; unmatched junction nucleotides: 4. There are 15 residues in the CDR3. The CDR3, as DNA: TGTGCCAGCAGTAAAACAGGGGGATATAATTCACCCCTCCACCTT. Its translation: CASSKTGGYNSPLHL.

The chain joins TRBV24-1 to TRBJ1-5; D not certain. CDR1 KGHDR and CDR2 SFDVKD come from the germline V gene. Trimming stripped 3 bases from V and 7 bases from J, with 6 bases between. This CDR3 spans 12 amino acids. CDR3 nucleotides: TGTGCCACCAGTGATGTAGGACAGCCCCAGCATTTT. This encodes CATSDVGQPQHF.